These T cell receptor beta chains were read from a single sample in a study of blood T cell repertoires in COVID-19. Clones were sequenced by immunoSEQ multiplex PCR, and TCRdb holds only the in-frame ones, with some missing. The data show approximately 120,000 clones, approximately 87% seen once. The source material was peripheral blood. The source of these receptors is a woman aged 55-70 years with acute or convalescent COVID-19. CDR3s include the opening cysteine and the closing phenylalanine or tryptophan. A D gene is named only where the DNA matches it firmly. Only some rows state a clone size, as once, few, many or a class for expanded clones.

V	size	J	D	DNA	CDR3
TRBV6-5	.	TRBJ1-1	.	TGTGCCAGCAGTTACGGAGAGGACACTGAAGCTTTCTTT	CASSYGEDTEAFF
TRBV18	.	TRBJ1-4	.	TGTGCCAGCTGCCGAGGAGATACTAATGAAAAACTGTTTTTT	CASCRGDTNEKLFF
TRBV28	.	TRBJ1-5	TRBD1	TGTGCCAGCAGTATACCTACAGGACAGGGTCAGCCCCAGCATTTT	CASSIPTGQGQPQHF
TRBV9	.	TRBJ2-5	.	TGTGCCAGCAGCGTAGATGCAGGGGTAGAGACCCAGTACTTC	CASSVDAGVETQYF
TRBV3-1/TRBV3-2	once	TRBJ1-1	.	TGTGCCAGCAGCCAGGCTACAGGAACGAACACTGAAGCTTTCTTT	CASSQATGTNTEAFF
TRBV11-2	once	TRBJ1-1	.	TGTGCCAGCAGCTTAGGTGTCCCCCGGGAAGCTTTCTTT	CASSLGVPREAFF
TRBV11-2	.	TRBJ2-3	.	TGTGCCAGCAGCCCGGGACATGATACGCAGTATTTT	CASSPGHDTQYF
TRBV6-5	.	TRBJ1-3	.	TGTGCCAGCAGCCGCAGTAACACCATATATTTT	CASSRSNTIYF
TRBV5-4	.	TRBJ1-5	.	TGTGCCAGCAGCTTGGCAGGGAGCAATCAGCCCCAGCATTTT	CASSLAGSNQPQHF
TRBV19	.	TRBJ2-1	.	TGTGCCAGTAAGATGGGGGGCTCCTACAATGAGCAGTTCTTC	CASKMGGSYNEQFF
TRBV7-2	.	TRBJ2-3	.	TGTGCCAGCAGCTTCCACTTGTCCAGCGCCGATACGCAGTATTTT	CASSFHLSSADTQYF
TRBV2	.	TRBJ1-2	.	TGTGCCAGCAGTGAGGCGGCCGGCTTTGGTGGCTACACCTTC	CASSEAAGFGGYTF
TRBV4-1	.	TRBJ1-3	.	TGCGCCAGCAGCCAAGATGCGTACACCATATATTTT	CASSQDAYTIYF
TRBV5-4	.	TRBJ2-3	TRBD2	TGTGCCAGCAGCTTGGGACTAGCGGGAGCAGATACGCAGTATTTT	CASSLGLAGADTQYF
TRBV18	few	TRBJ2-4	.	TGTGCCAGCTCACCACCTGTAGAAAACATTCAGTACTTC	CASSPPVENIQYF
TRBV11-2	.	TRBJ1-2	TRBD1	TGTGCCAGCAGCTTTGGACAGGGCGATTGGGGCTACACCTTC	CASSFGQGDWGYTF
TRBV5-1	.	TRBJ1-6	.	TGCGCCAGCAGGGCAGGGGATAATTCACCCCTCCACTTT	CASRAGDNSPLHF
TRBV19	few	TRBJ2-2	TRBD2	TGTGCCAGTACCGGGACTAGCGGGAGCACCGGGGAGCTGTTTTTT	CASTGTSGSTGELFF
TRBV5-3	.	TRBJ1-2	.	TGTGCCAGAAGTTCTAATCCTTGTTATAGCTACACCTTC	CARSSNPCYSYTF
TRBV7-7	.	TRBJ2-1	.	TGTGCTAGCAGCTTACGGGGGGCCTCCTACAATGAGCAGTTCTTC	CASSLRGASYNEQFF
TRBV6-6	.	TRBJ1-2	.	TGTGCCACCGGGGGAGCGAGCTATGGCTACACCTTC	CATGGASYGYTF
TRBV28	.	TRBJ1-1	.	TGTGCCAGCTCACGTAGGAACACTGAAGCTTTCTTT	CASSRRNTEAFF
TRBV12-3/TRBV12-4	.	TRBJ1-1	.	TGTGCCAGCAGATCGAGCATTGAAGCTTTCTTT	CASRSSIEAFF
TRBV28	once	TRBJ2-3	TRBD2	TGTGCCAGCAGTTTAAACGGACTAGGTGGAGATACGCAGTATTTT	CASSLNGLGGDTQYF
TRBV28	.	TRBJ1-3	.	TGTGCCAGCTGGACCGGGGGAGGTGGAAACACCATATATTTT	CASWTGGGGNTIYF
TRBV28	.	TRBJ1-4	.	TGTGCCAGCAGTTTAAGCGGGTTAACGCAGGAAAAACTGTTTTTT	CASSLSGLTQEKLFF
TRBV19	.	TRBJ1-5	.	TGTGCCAGTAACGGGGGACGGAATCAGCCCCAGCATTTT	CASNGGRNQPQHF
TRBV21-1	.	TRBJ2-6	.	TGTGCCAGCAGCAAAAAAAGGACAGGCCGCTCTGGGGCCAACGTCCTGACTTTC	CASSKKRTGRSGANVLTF
TRBV28	.	TRBJ1-2	.	TGTGCCAGCAGTTTAGGGGGCGCCACTAACTATGGCTACACCTTC	CASSLGGATNYGYTF
TRBV15	.	TRBJ1-2	.	TGTGCCACCAGCAGAGATCGCACAGGTGCTTCAGGCTACACCTTC	CATSRDRTGASGYTF
TRBV2	.	TRBJ2-2	TRBD1	TGTGCCGCATCTCTAGGACAGGGAAGCACCGGGGAGCTGTTTTTT	CAASLGQGSTGELFF
TRBV2	.	TRBJ1-1	TRBD1	TGTGCCAGCAGTGAAGCGGACACTACAGGGGACGGGGCTGAAGCTTTCTTT	CASSEADTTGDGAEAFF
TRBV6-5	.	TRBJ1-1	TRBD1	TGTGCCAGCAGGGCCGGGACAGCGAACACTGAAGCTTTCTTT	CASRAGTANTEAFF
TRBV6-6	.	TRBJ2-2	.	TGTGCCAGCAGTTACAGCGGGACCGGGGAGCTGTTTTTT	CASSYSGTGELFF
TRBV7-2	.	TRBJ1-5	.	TGTGCCAGCAGCTTTCAGACAGGCACTGTAGATCAGCCCCAGCATTTT	CASSFQTGTVDQPQHF
TRBV29-1	.	TRBJ2-2	.	TGCAGCGTTGGCCCGCAGGGAACCGGGGAGCTGTTTTTT	CSVGPQGTGELFF
TRBV7-6	.	TRBJ2-1	.	TGTGCCAGCAGCTTTCTTGGGGAGGGGGGTGAGCAGTTCTTC	CASSFLGEGGEQFF
TRBV11-1	.	TRBJ1-1	.	TGTGCCAGCAGCTTAGCCATGAACACTGAAGCTTTCTTT	CASSLAMNTEAFF
TRBV19	.	TRBJ2-4	.	TGTGCCAGTAGACCAGGGTTATCTGACAAAAACATTCAGTACTTC	CASRPGLSDKNIQYF
TRBV5-6	many	TRBJ1-5	.	TGTGCCAGCAGCTTGAGAGGGATCAATCAGCCCCAGCATTTT	CASSLRGINQPQHF
TRBV12-3/TRBV12-4	.	TRBJ1-1	.	TGTGCCAGCATCCAGGGTGTGAACACTGAAGCTTTCTTT	CASIQGVNTEAFF